These 13 T cell receptor beta chains share one sample of origin, sequenced in a study of cytomegalovirus exposure and HLA in healthy donors. Amplification used 60 Vbeta primers and 13 Jbeta primers. The table came from immunoSEQ multiplex PCR; TCRdb's copy has only in-frame clones and leaves some out. In the table there are 85,000 to 100,000 clones, around three quarters of which are singletons. The sequenced sample was PBMCs. The receptor source for this set is a human donor in good health.

V gene TRBV6-1 combines with J gene TRBJ2-1, with D tentatively TRBD2 (6 bases). Trimming shortened V by 1 base and J by 9 bases, and 13 bases separated the two germline ends. Germline values: CDR1 MNHNS, CDR2 SASEGT. CDR3 length equals 14 residues. Here the CDR3 reads CASSEGYRGSEQFF. In nucleotides, the CDR3 is TGTGCCAGCAGTGAAGGTTATCGGGGGAGTGAGCAGTTCTTC.

The chain carries TRBV5-1 and TRBJ2-5, with 8 bases that match TRBD1. Per germline, CDR1 SGHRS and CDR2 YFSETQ. The CDR3 contains 15 residues. J was trimmed by 0 bases and V by 4 bases; bases with no gene match: 5. The CDR3 region is CASSLTGGNQETQYF. The CDR3 DNA reads TGCGCCAGCAGCCTAACAGGGGGTAACCAAGAGACCCAGTACTTC.

The chain couples TRBV9 to TRBJ2-7; 11 nucleotides match TRBD2. Germline V gives CDR1 SGDLS, CDR2 YYNGEE. The CDR3 spans 14 residues. The J segment lost 7 bases and the V segment lost 3 bases, leaving 6 bases of the junction unmatched. CDR3 amino acids: CASSEATSGAEQYF. The CDR3 bases are TGTGCCAGCAGCGAGGCGACTAGCGGGGCAGAGCAGTACTTC. The complete variable domain, with remaining parts taken from reference TRBV9 and TRBJ2-7, reads DSGVTQTPKHLITATGQRVTLRCSPRSGDLSVYWYQQSLDQGLQFLIQYYNGEERAKGNILERFSAQQFPDLHSELNLSSLELGDSALYFCASSEATSGAEQYFGPGTRLTVT.

The V gene is TRBV14, the J gene TRBJ2-7; no reliable D call. In germline, CDR1 is SGHDN, CDR2 FVKESK. The CDR3 extends over 12 amino acids. V lost 2 bases and J lost 6, with 8 bases in between. In nucleotides, the CDR3 is TGTGCCAGCAGCCAAAGCAACTTCGAGCAGTACTTC. This encodes CASSQSNFEQYF.

The V and J genes are TRBV5-4 and TRBJ1-1; possibly TRBD1 for D (5 bases). CDR1 is SGHNT and CDR2 is YYREEE in the germline V gene (reference sequence). The CDR3 runs 16 residues. Trimming removed 3 bases from V and 0 bases from J, with 15 bases in between. CDR3 in DNA: TGTGCCAGCAGCTCTTATCGACGGACATTGAACACTGAAGCTTTCTTT. As protein: CASSSYRRTLNTEAFF.

Points on this clone: The sample carries other DNA sequences with the same CDR3. The chain combines TRBV29-1 with TRBJ2-7, with D maybe TRBD1 (6 bases). The CDR3 consists of 15 residues. CDR1 is SQVTM, CDR2 ANQGSEA, per germline. V was pared by 6 bases and J by 2 bases, with 20 bases between. This CDR3 is CSVTKRTVTTYEQYF. The CDR3, as DNA: TGCAGCGTCACCAAACGGACAGTAACCACCTACGAGCAGTACTTC.

V is TRBV7-7 and J is TRBJ2-1; D possibly corresponds to TRBD1 (6 bases). V dropped 6 bases and J dropped 3 bases, with 12 bases sitting between them. In germline, CDR1 is SSHAT, CDR2 FNYEAQ (reference sequence). This CDR3 region has 14 residues. For the CDR3, the DNA is TGTGCCAGCAGTCAGGGGCATGACTACAATGAGCAGTTCTTC. Protein sequence: CASSQGHDYNEQFF.

The CDR3 loop reads CASSSTHGTSGGPQYF. The CDR3 DNA is TGTGCCAGCAGCTCTACCCACGGGACTAGCGGGGGGCCTCAGTACTTC. The chain recombines TRBV7-8 with TRBJ2-5; 15 bases agree with TRBD2. In germline, CDR1 is SGHVS, CDR2 FQNEAQ. The CDR3 contains 16 residues. The J segment lost 11 bases and the V segment lost 4 bases, leaving 11 bases of the junction unmatched. The full variable domain, its missing parts supplied by reference TRBV7-8 and TRBJ2-5, is GAGVSQSPRYKVAKRGQDVALRCDPISGHVSLFWYQQALGQGPEFLTYFQNEAQLDKSGLPSDRFFAERPEGSVSTLKIQRTQQEDSAVYLCASSSTHGTSGGPQYFGPGTRLLVL.

This clone appeared a few times. The chain has TRBV15 and TRBJ1-1; D not certain. V lost 3 bases and J 1 base, leaving 6 bases between the germline ends. The CDR3 totals 13 residues. The V gene's germline CDR1 is LNHNV and CDR2 YYDKDF (reference sequence). CDR3 loop: CATSRQENTEAFF. CDR3 bases: TGTGCCACCAGCAGGCAGGAGAACACTGAAGCTTTCTTT.

The chain couples TRBV27 to TRBJ2-3, with 9 bases matching TRBD2. The CDR3 has 17 amino acids. In germline, CDR1 is MNHEY, CDR2 SMNVEV (reference sequence). The V gene end was trimmed by 5 bases and the J gene end by 2 bases; junction bases not matched to a gene: 11. CDR3 bases: TGTGCCAGCAGTCCAACCCGGCCTAGCGGGAACACAGATACGCAGTATTTT. Translation gives CASSPTRPSGNTDTQYF.

The J gene is TRBJ1-3, the V gene TRBV7-6; no definite D call. Trimming cost V 5 bases and J 0 bases, with 11 bases left between them. The germline V gene has CDR1 SGHVS and CDR2 FNYEAQ. The CDR3 runs 15 residues. The CDR3 sequence: CASSIDILSGNTIYF. CDR3 nucleotides: TGTGCCAGCAGCATAGACATCCTCTCTGGAAACACCATATATTTT.

This clone was detected only a few times. The chain has TRBV10-3 and TRBJ2-5, with D possibly matching TRBD1 (6 bases). The J call is doubtful: the DNA matches TRBJ2-7 better. Germline V lookup: CDR1 ENHRY, CDR2 SYGVKD. CDR3 length: 13 amino acids. Here the CDR3 reads CAISESRGYEQYF. CDR3 nucleotide sequence: TGTGCCATCAGTGAGTCCAGGGGCTACGAGCAGTACTTC.

The rearrangement joins TRBV5-1 to TRBJ2-7; 11 nucleotides align to TRBD1. Germline assignment: CDR1 SGHRS and CDR2 YFSETQ. Unmatched junction bases numbered 12, after V lost 4 bases and J lost 6 bases. The CDR3 runs to 16 residues. The CDR3 region has the DNA TGCGCCAGCAGCCTCCTACCGGGACAGGGGGTTCTCGAGCAGTACTTC. Encoded protein: CASSLLPGQGVLEQYF.